The rows below give T cell receptor beta chains drawn from one sample of a study of blood T cells in healthy people across ages. TCRdb passed the 5' RACE reads through MiXCR, listing each CDR3 protein once. The repertoire holds 800,000 to 1,000,000 distinct CDR3 sequences, 45% to 50% seen once, with roughly 13% in the top ten. Material for sequencing was blood. The origin of the receptors is a young man in good health. CDR3s include the opening cysteine and the closing phenylalanine or tryptophan. The D gene is left open where the match is weak. Only part of the rows carry a size: once, few, many, or a class if the clone is expanded.

>NA|TRBJ2-7|TRBD2|TRBV24-1
TGCGCCACCAGTGATCCCACGACTAGCGGGTACGAGCAGTACTTC
CATSDPTTSGYEQYF
>NA|TRBJ2-1|NA|TRBV6-2/TRBV6-3
TGTGCCAGCAGTTACAATGCCGGGCCCCCCAATGAGCAGTTCTTC
CASSYNAGPPNEQFF
>NA|TRBJ2-4|TRBD1|TRBV6-5
TGTGCCAGCAGACGACAGGGAGCGGCCAAAAACATTCAGTACTTC
CASRRQGAAKNIQYF
>NA|TRBJ1-2|TRBD1|TRBV29-1
TGCAGCGTTGAAGATCCCGGGACAGGGGGCTGGGGCTACACCTTC
CSVEDPGTGGWGYTF
>NA|TRBJ2-7|NA|TRBV5-1
TGCGCCAGCAGTTGGGGGGCTAGCGGAACCTACGAGCAGTACTTC
CASSWGASGTYEQYF
>NA|TRBJ2-7|TRBD1|TRBV12-3/TRBV12-4
TGTGCCAGCAGTTTCACCGACAGGGCCGAGCAGTACTTC
CASSFTDRAEQYF
>NA|TRBJ1-1|NA|TRBV6-5
TGTGCCAGCAGTTACTCAAGAGGTACAGGTAGGAGAGGCACTGAAGCTTTCTTT
CASSYSRGTGRRGTEAFF
>few|TRBJ1-1|NA|TRBV4-3
TGCGCCAGCAGCCACCGGGACACCTTGAACACTGAAGCTTTCTTT
CASSHRDTLNTEAFF
>few|TRBJ2-3|NA|TRBV15
TGTGCCACCAGCAACAGGGAGTCCAAGGGCACAGATACGCAGTATTTT
CATSNRESKGTDTQYF
>few|TRBJ2-3|NA|TRBV7-2
TGTGCCAGCAGCTTAGCGCTTACAGGCGCAGATACGCAGTATTTT
CASSLALTGADTQYF
>NA|TRBJ2-5|NA|TRBV6-2/TRBV6-3
TGTGCCAGCGAGGGTAGGTCGGACTATCAAGAGACCCAGTACTTC
CASEGRSDYQETQYF
>few|TRBJ2-7|NA|TRBV20-1
TGCAGTGGGTTGTTTACACGGGGAGCCTACGAGCAGTACTTC
CSGLFTRGAYEQYF
>NA|TRBJ2-6|TRBD1|TRBV10-3
TGTGCCATCAGGACGGGACAGCCAACTGGGGCCAACGTCCTGACTTTC
CAIRTGQPTGANVLTF
>few|TRBJ1-2|TRBD1|TRBV29-1
TGCAGCGTTCCGGACAGGGAAAACTATGGCTACACCTTC
CSVPDRENYGYTF
>NA|TRBJ1-6|NA|TRBV20-1
TGCAGTGCTGCCCCCCGAGACAGGAGTAATTCACCCCTCCACTTT
CSAAPRDRSNSPLHF
>NA|TRBJ2-7|NA|TRBV20-1
TGCAGTGCTAGAGAGGCCAGGGTGCCCTACGAGCAGTACTTC
CSAREARVPYEQYF
>NA|TRBJ1-1|NA|TRBV6-5
TGTGCCAGCAGTTACTGGGAGAACACTGAAGCTTTCTTT
CASSYWENTEAFF
>NA|TRBJ2-1|TRBD2|TRBV4-2
TGTGCCAGCAGCCAGGGGGGACTAGCGGGAGTCCATGAGCAGTTCTTC
CASSQGGLAGVHEQFF
>NA|TRBJ2-7|TRBD1|TRBV20-1
TGCAGTGCTCGACAGGGGGCCGAGCAGTACTTC
CSARQGAEQYF
>NA|TRBJ2-7|NA|TRBV2
TGTGCCAGCAGTGACCCCGGGGAGCTTTCCTACGAGCAGTACTTC
CASSDPGELSYEQYF
>NA|TRBJ2-7|NA|TRBV6-1
TGTGCCAGCAGTGAGGGGGGACTCTCCTACGAGCAGTACTTC
CASSEGGLSYEQYF
>NA|TRBJ2-3|TRBD2|TRBV27
TGTGCCAGCAGTCCTTACCTCACACTAGCGGGGACAGATACGCAGTATTTT
CASSPYLTLAGTDTQYF
>NA|TRBJ2-2|NA|TRBV28
TGTGCCAGCAGTTACGGGACCGGGGAGCTGTTTTTT
CASSYGTGELFF
>NA|TRBJ1-1|NA|TRBV27
TGTGCCAGCAGTTTATCTCCCCAAGGGGCGAAGAACACTGAAGCTTTCTTT
CASSLSPQGAKNTEAFF
>few|TRBJ2-1|TRBD2|TRBV12-3/TRBV12-4
TGTGCCAGCAGTTTAGCCCTGACTAGCGGGGGGACCGAGCAGTTCTTC
CASSLALTSGGTEQFF
>NA|TRBJ2-1|NA|TRBV7-9
TGTGCCAGCAGCAACAGCGCCTGGGGAAATGAGCAGTTCTTC
CASSNSAWGNEQFF
>NA|TRBJ2-7|TRBD2|TRBV2
TGTGCCAGCAGTGACCTAGCGGCGTACGAGCAGTACTTC
CASSDLAAYEQYF
>NA|TRBJ1-2|NA|TRBV21-1
TGTGCCAGCAGCAAATACCTCAGGGGGACTAACTATGGCTACACCTTC
CASSKYLRGTNYGYTF
>many|TRBJ1-5|TRBD1|TRBV6-2/TRBV6-3
TGTGCCAGCAGTTATGAGGGGGCAGGGGCTCAGCCCCAGCATTTT
CASSYEGAGAQPQHF
>NA|TRBJ2-3|NA|TRBV11-3
TGTGCCAGCAGCCCCTTTCGTACAGATACGCAGTATTTT
CASSPFRTDTQYF
>NA|TRBJ1-2|NA|TRBV30
TGTGCCTGGAGTCAAACCTATGGCTACACCTTC
CAWSQTYGYTF
>few|TRBJ2-7|NA|TRBV20-1
TGCAGTGCTATCCGGCCACCTTACAATGAGCAGTACTTC
CSAIRPPYNEQYF
>NA|TRBJ2-3|NA|TRBV28
TGTGCCAGCAGTTTAGGGGCGTGGGGGGGCGGAGATACGCAGTATTTT
CASSLGAWGGGDTQYF
>NA|TRBJ2-1|NA|TRBV27
TGTGCCAGCAGTTTTTCAGGGGTAGGAGAGCAGTTCTTC
CASSFSGVGEQFF
>NA|TRBJ2-7|NA|TRBV20-1
TGCAGTGCTAGTCGGGGGGCTATTTACTACGAGCAGTACTTC
CSASRGAIYYEQYF
>NA|TRBJ1-4|NA|TRBV4-1
TGCGCCAGCAACCCCACCCCGGTGGGGCCGCTTAATGAAAAACTGTTTTTT
CASNPTPVGPLNEKLFF
>few|TRBJ2-1|NA|TRBV28
TGTGCCGGGGGGGAGGGGGTTGGCTACAATGAGCAGTTCTTC
CAGGEGVGYNEQFF
>NA|TRBJ1-2|NA|TRBV4-1
TGCGCCAGCAGCCAAGAGGGAGGGGCATACTATGGCTACACCTTC
CASSQEGGAYYGYTF
>few|TRBJ2-6|TRBD1|TRBV28
TGTGCCAGCAATCAGGGGGCGCAAGGGGCCAACGTCCTGACTTTC
CASNQGAQGANVLTF
>few|TRBJ2-4|NA|TRBV7-6
TGTGCCAGCAGCTTAGGGAGCGAGCCGGGGCTAGCCAAAAACATTCAGTACTTC
CASSLGSEPGLAKNIQYF
>few|TRBJ2-3|NA|TRBV9
TGTGCCAGCAGCGTAGACGGCACAGATACGCAGTATTTT
CASSVDGTDTQYF
>NA|TRBJ1-2|NA|TRBV4-2
TGTGCCAGCAGCCAAGACCCCCCGGGGGGCTATGGCTACACCTTC
CASSQDPPGGYGYTF
>NA|TRBJ2-5|NA|TRBV29-1
TGCAGCGTGCAAGAAGCCCTTCAAGAGACCCAGTACTTC
CSVQEALQETQYF
>NA|TRBJ2-5|NA|TRBV12-3/TRBV12-4
TGTGCCAGCACTTCCTCCGTCCCCGGGCCTCTAGGGACCCAGTACTTC
CASTSSVPGPLGTQYF
>NA|TRBJ2-1|NA|TRBV7-2
TGTGCCAGCAGCTCCCCCGAGGGGCGGAGGAATGAGCAGTTCTTC
CASSSPEGRRNEQFF
>NA|TRBJ2-3|TRBD1|TRBV5-1
TGCGCCAGTACGACAGGGGGCCCAGATACGCAGTATTTT
CASTTGGPDTQYF
>NA|TRBJ2-5|TRBD1|TRBV6-6
TGTGCCAGCAGTGGCGCCGGGACAGCGGTGGGGCAGTACTTC
CASSGAGTAVGQYF
>NA|TRBJ2-7|TRBD2|TRBV20-1
TGCAGTACTAGAGGTCCAAGCGGGGGCCAGACCTACGAGCAGTACTTC
CSTRGPSGGQTYEQYF
>NA|TRBJ1-6|NA|TRBV6-1
TGTGCCAGCAGTGAAAAGACAGGCTATAATTCACCCCTCCACTTT
CASSEKTGYNSPLHF
>few|TRBJ2-7|NA|TRBV28
TGTGCCAGCAGTCCTCTGAGTTCACAGGGAAACTACGAGCAGTACTTC
CASSPLSSQGNYEQYF
>few|TRBJ1-6|NA|TRBV27
TGTGCCAGCAGACTGACCGAGCGGGTTTCACCCCTCCACTTT
CASRLTERVSPLHF
>NA|TRBJ2-7|NA|TRBV20-1
TGCAGTGCCCGGAACCACTACGAGCAGTACTTC
CSARNHYEQYF
>NA|TRBJ1-2|NA|TRBV27
TGTGCCAGCAGTCCTCAAAGACCTAACTATGGCTACACCTTC
CASSPQRPNYGYTF
>NA|TRBJ2-7|TRBD2|TRBV10-3
TGTGCCATCAGTGGGGAGGGCTACGAGCAGTACTTC
CAISGEGYEQYF
>NA|TRBJ1-2|NA|TRBV9
TGTGCCAGCAGCGTAGTTAACGGCGGCTACACCTTC
CASSVVNGGYTF